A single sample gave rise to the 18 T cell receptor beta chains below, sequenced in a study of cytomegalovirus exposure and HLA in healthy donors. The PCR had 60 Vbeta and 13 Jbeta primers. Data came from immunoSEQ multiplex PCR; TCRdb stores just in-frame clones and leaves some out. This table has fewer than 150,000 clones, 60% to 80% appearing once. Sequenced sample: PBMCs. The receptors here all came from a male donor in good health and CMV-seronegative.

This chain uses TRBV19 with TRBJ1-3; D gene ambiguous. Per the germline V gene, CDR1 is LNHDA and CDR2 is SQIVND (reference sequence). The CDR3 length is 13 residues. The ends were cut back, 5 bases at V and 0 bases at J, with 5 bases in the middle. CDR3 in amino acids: CASSFYSGNTIYF. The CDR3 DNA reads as TGTGCCAGTAGTTTCTACTCTGGAAACACCATATATTTT.

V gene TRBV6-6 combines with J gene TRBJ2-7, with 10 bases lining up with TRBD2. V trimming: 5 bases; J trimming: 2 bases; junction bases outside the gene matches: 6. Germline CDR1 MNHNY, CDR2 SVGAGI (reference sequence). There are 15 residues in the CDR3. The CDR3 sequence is CASSLLAGNAYEQYF. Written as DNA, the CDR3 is TGTGCCAGCAGTCTACTAGCGGGGAACGCCTACGAGCAGTACTTC.

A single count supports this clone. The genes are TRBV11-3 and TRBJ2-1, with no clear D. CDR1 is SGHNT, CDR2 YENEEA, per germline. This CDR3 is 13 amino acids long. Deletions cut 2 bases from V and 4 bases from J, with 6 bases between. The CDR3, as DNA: TGTGCCAGCAGCTTAAGCCGGTACAATGAGCAGTTCTTC. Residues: CASSLSRYNEQFF.

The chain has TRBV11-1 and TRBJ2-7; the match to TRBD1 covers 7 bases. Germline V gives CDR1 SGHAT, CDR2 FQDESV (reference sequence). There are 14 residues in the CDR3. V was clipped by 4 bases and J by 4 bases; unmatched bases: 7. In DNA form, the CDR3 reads TGTGCCAGCAGCTCCGCGAGGGACAGTTACGAGCAGTACTTC. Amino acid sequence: CASSSARDSYEQYF.

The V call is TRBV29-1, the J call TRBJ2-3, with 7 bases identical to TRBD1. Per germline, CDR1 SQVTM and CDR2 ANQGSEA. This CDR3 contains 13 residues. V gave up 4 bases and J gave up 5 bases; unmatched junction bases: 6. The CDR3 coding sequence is TGCAGCGTTGCCCAGCAGGGGGTAGATACGCAGTATTTT. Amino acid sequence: CSVAQQGVDTQYF.

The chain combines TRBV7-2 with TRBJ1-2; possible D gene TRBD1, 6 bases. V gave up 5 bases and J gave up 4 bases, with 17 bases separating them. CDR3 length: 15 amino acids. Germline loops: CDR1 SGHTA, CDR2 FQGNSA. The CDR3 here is CASSRIMDSIYGYTF. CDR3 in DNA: TGTGCCAGCAGCCGAATAATGGACAGCATCTATGGCTACACCTTC. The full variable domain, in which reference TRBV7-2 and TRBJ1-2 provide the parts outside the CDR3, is GAGVSQSPSNKVTEKGKDVELRCDPISGHTALYWYRQSLGQGLEFLIYFQGNSAPDKSGLPSDRFSAERTGGSVSTLTIQRTQQEDSAVYLCASSRIMDSIYGYTFGSGTRLTVV.

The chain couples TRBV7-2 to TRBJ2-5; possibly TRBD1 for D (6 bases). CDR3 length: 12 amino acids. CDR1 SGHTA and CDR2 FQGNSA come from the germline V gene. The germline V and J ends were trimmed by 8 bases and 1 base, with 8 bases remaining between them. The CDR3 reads CASGQSQETQYF. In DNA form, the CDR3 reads TGTGCCAGCGGACAGTCCCAAGAGACCCAGTACTTC.

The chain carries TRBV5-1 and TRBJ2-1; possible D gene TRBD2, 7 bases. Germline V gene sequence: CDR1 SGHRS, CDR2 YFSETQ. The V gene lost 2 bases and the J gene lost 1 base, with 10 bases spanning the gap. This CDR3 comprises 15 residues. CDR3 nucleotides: TGCGCCAGCAGCTTAGGGGGGGCTTCCTACAATGAGCAGTTCTTC. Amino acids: CASSLGGASYNEQFF.

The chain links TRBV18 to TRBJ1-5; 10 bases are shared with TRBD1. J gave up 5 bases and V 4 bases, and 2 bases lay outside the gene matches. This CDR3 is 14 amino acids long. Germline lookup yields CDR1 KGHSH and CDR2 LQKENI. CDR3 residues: CASSQGTGDQPQHF. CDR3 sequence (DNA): TGTGCCAGCTCACAGGGGACAGGGGATCAGCCCCAGCATTTT.

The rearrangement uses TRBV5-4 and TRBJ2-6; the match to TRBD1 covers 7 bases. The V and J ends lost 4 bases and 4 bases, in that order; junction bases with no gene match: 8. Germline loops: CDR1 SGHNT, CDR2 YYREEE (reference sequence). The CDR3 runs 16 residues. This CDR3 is CASSPIDRAGANVLTF. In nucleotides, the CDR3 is TGTGCCAGCAGCCCCATTGACAGGGCCGGGGCCAACGTCCTGACTTTC. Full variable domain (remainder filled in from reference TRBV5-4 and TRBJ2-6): ETGVTQSPTHLIKTRGQQVTLRCSSQSGHNTVSWYQQALGQGPQFIFQYYREEENGRGNFPPRFSGLQFPNYSSELNVNALELDDSALYLCASSPIDRAGANVLTFGAGSRLTVL.

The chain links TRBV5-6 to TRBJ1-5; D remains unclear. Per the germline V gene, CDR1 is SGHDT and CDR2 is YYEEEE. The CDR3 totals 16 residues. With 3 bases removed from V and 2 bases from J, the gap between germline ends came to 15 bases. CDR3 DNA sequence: TGTGCCAGCAGCTCGACCGGGAGGCTTGGCAATCAGCCCCAGCATTTT. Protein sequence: CASSSTGRLGNQPQHF.

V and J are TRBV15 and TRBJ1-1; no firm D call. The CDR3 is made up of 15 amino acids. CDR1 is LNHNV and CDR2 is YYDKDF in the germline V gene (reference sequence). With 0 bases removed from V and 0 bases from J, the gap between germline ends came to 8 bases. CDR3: CATSRDQAMNTEAFF. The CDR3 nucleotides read TGTGCCACCAGCAGAGATCAGGCGATGAACACTGAAGCTTTCTTT. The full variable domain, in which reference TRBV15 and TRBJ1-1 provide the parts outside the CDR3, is DAMVIQNPRYQVTQFGKPVTLSCSQTLNHNVMYWYQQKSSQAPKLLFHYYDKDFNNEADTPDNFQSRRPNTSFCFLDIRSPGLGDTAMYLCATSRDQAMNTEAFFGQGTRLTVV.

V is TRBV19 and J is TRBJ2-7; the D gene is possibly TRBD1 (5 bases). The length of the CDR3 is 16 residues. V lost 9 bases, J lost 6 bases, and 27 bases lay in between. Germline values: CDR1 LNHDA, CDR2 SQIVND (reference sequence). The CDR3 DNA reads TGTGCCAGACCTCCGCGGCAGGGCCTAGACTGGGGCGAGCAGTACTTC. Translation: CARPPRQGLDWGEQYF.

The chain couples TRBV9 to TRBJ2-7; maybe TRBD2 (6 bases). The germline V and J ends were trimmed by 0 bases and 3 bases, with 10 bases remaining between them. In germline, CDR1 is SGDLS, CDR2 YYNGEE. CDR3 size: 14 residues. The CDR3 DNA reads TGTGCCAGCAGCGTAGGGCCGGGGGACTACGAGCAGTACTTC. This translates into CASSVGPGDYEQYF. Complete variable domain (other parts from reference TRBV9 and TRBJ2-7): DSGVTQTPKHLITATGQRVTLRCSPRSGDLSVYWYQQSLDQGLQFLIQYYNGEERAKGNILERFSAQQFPDLHSELNLSSLELGDSALYFCASSVGPGDYEQYFGPGTRLTVT.

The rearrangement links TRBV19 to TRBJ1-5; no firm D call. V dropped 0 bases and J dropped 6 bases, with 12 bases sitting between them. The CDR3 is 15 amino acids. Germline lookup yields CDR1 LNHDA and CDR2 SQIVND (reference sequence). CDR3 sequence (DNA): TGTGCCAGTAGTATAGACGCCGATGGGCGTCAGCCCCAGCATTTT. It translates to CASSIDADGRQPQHF.

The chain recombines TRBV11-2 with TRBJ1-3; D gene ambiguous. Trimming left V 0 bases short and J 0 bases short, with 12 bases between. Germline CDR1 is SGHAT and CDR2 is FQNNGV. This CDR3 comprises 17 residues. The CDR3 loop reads CASSLDRGSFSGNTIYF. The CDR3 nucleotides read TGTGCCAGCAGCTTAGACCGGGGTTCGTTCTCTGGAAACACCATATATTTT.

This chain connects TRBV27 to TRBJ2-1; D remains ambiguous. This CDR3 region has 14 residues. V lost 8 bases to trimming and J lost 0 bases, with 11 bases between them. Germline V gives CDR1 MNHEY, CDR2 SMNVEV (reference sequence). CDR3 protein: CASSLLSSYNEQFF. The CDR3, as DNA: TGTGCCAGCTCTCTTCTGAGCTCCTACAATGAGCAGTTCTTC.

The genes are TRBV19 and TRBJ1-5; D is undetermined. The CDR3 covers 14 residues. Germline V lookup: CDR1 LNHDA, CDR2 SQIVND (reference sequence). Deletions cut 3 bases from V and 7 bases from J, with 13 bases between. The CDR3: CASSIGGNGQPQHF. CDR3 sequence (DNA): TGTGCCAGTAGTATTGGAGGGAACGGCCAGCCCCAGCATTTT.